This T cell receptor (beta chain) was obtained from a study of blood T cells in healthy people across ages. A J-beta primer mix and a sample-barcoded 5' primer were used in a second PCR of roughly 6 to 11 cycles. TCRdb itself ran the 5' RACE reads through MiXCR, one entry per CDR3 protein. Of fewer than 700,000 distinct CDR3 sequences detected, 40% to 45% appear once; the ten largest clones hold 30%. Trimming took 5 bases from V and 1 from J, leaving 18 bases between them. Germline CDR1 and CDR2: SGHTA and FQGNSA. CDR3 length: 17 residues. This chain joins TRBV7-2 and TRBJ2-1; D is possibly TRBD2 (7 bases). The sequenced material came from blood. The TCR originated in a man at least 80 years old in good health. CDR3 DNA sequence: TGTGCCAGCAGCCCGCCCTTGCGGGGGCCGTCCTACAATGAGCAGTTCTTC. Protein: CASSPPLRGPSYNEQFF.